This note documents a single T cell receptor beta chain sequence. Its specificity is unknown. This sample is drawn from a study of graft-versus-host responses after intestinal transplantation. About the study: Anti-thymocyte globulin served as induction for all recipients, who then took tacrolimus and steroids for three to four years. Study-level points and caveats: There was an association between peak levels of circulating GvH clones and early post-transplant HvG declines.

The protocol was immunoSEQ multiplex PCR, while the TCRdb copy is restricted to in-frame clones and leaves out a portion. Of under 95,000 clones in the sample, approximately 80% were seen once. The CDR3 spans 13 residues. V shed 1 base and J 8 bases; nucleotides not matched to a gene: 5. The germline V gene encodes CDR1 SGHRS and CDR2 YFSETQ. This sequence joins TRBV5-1 and TRBJ1-2; 7 bases fit TRBD1. The input for sequencing was unstimulated CD4+ T cells sorted from spleen or lymph node cells, taken before intestinal transplant. The sequence derives from a human donor who received an intestinal transplant. The CDR3 DNA is TGCGCCAGCAGCTTGACAGGGGAAAGGGGCTACACCTTC. It encodes CASSLTGERGYTF.